Each of the 20 T cell receptor beta chains below was sequenced from the same sample in a study of blood T cells in healthy people across ages. With a J-beta primer mix and a sample-barcoded 5' primer, a second PCR ran 7 to 11 cycles. TCRdb independently ran MiXCR on the 5' RACE reads; one entry per CDR3 protein. The sample holds about 1.5 million distinct CDR3 sequences, 35% to 45% seen once. The sample consisted of blood. Receptor source: a woman under 30 in good health.

This clonotype has just a few counts. The chain couples TRBV27 to TRBJ2-1; 9 bases are a match to TRBD2. The junction had 3 bases not matched to a gene; V was cut back by 6 bases and J by 0 bases. This CDR3 contains 15 residues. The germline V gene has CDR1 MNHEY and CDR2 SMNVEV (reference sequence). In DNA, the CDR3 is TGTGCCAGCAGGGGTAGCGGGAGCTCCTACAATGAGCAGTTCTTC. Its protein product is CASRGSGSSYNEQFF.

This rearrangement joins TRBV5-1 to TRBJ1-2, with a tentative D call TRBD1 (5 bases). CDR3 length equals 16 residues. Trimming stripped 0 bases from V and 4 bases from J, with 16 bases between. Germline CDR1 and CDR2: SGHRS and YFSETQ. DNA of the CDR3: TGCGCCAGCAGCTTGGGTTGGGGGACCGACAGCTATGGCTACACCTTC. Its protein product is CASSLGWGTDSYGYTF.

This clonotype was found many times. The CDR3 protein is CASSRDTFYEQYF. DNA of the CDR3: TGTGCCAGCAGCCGAGACACCTTCTACGAGCAGTACTTC. This rearrangement joins TRBV7-8 to TRBJ2-7; no firm D call. The V end lost 5 bases, the J end lost 3 bases, and 11 bases lay between the germline ends. Looked up from germline, CDR1 is SGHVS and CDR2 is FQNEAQ. The CDR3 sequence is 13 residues long.

This clonotype was seen more than once but under ten times. The V gene is TRBV3-1, the J gene TRBJ2-7; the match to TRBD1 covers 9 bases. Trimming took 3 bases from V and 3 from J; bases not matched to a gene: 3. The CDR3 is made up of 14 amino acids. Germline V gene lookup returns CDR1 LGHDT and CDR2 YNNKEL (reference sequence). The DNA for the CDR3 is TGTGCCAGCAGCCACCGGGACAGGGACTACGAGCAGTACTTC. Translation gives CASSHRDRDYEQYF.

The V call is TRBV25-1, the J call TRBJ2-4; tentative D call: TRBD2 (5 bases). Germline V lookup: CDR1 MGHDK, CDR2 SYGVNS. With 3 bases removed from V and 5 bases from J, the gap between germline ends came to 17 bases. The CDR3 has 16 residues. The CDR3 sequence is CASSEGKGWGENIQYF. The CDR3, as DNA: TGTGCCAGCAGTGAGGGTAAAGGGTGGGGAGAAAACATTCAGTACTTC.

The chain combines TRBV6-5 with TRBJ1-1; D call uncertain. Trimming removed 6 bases at V and 0 bases at J, with 11 bases between. The CDR3 is made up of 14 amino acids. CDR1 is MNHEY, CDR2 SVGAGI, per germline. CDR3 protein: CASRYIAMNTEAFF. CDR3 DNA sequence: TGTGCCAGCAGGTATATAGCGATGAACACTGAAGCTTTCTTT.

A few counts support this clonotype. The chain employs TRBV27 and TRBJ2-3, with D perhaps TRBD1 (6 bases). The CDR3 is 15 amino acids. V lost 10 bases to trimming and J lost 0 bases, with 17 bases between them. Germline loops: CDR1 MNHEY, CDR2 SMNVEV (reference sequence). In DNA form, the CDR3 reads TGTGCCATCGCCCGGGACACCTTTAGCACAGATACGCAGTATTTT. Residues: CAIARDTFSTDTQYF.

This clonotype was detected only a few times. The rearrangement uses TRBV15 and TRBJ2-3; D gene ambiguous. The CDR3 extends over 11 amino acids. Germline V CDR1 and CDR2: LNHNV, YYDKDF (reference sequence). V shed 3 bases and J shed 5 bases, with 3 bases lying between them. CDR3 in amino acids: CATSSEDTQYF. The DNA for the CDR3 is TGTGCCACCAGCAGTGAAGATACGCAGTATTTT.

CDR3 DNA sequence: TGCAGTGCTAGGGACAGGGTGTCACGAGGCTACACCTTC. Its translation is CSARDRVSRGYTF. J is TRBJ1-2 and V is TRBV20-1; TRBD1 matches at 8 bases. This CDR3 comprises 13 residues. The V segment lost 3 bases and the J segment 8 bases; nucleotides outside the gene matches: 8. CDR1 is DFQATT, CDR2 SNEGSKA, per germline (reference sequence).

The sample holds a few counts of this clonotype. The J gene is TRBJ2-7, the V gene TRBV28; D possibly corresponds to TRBD2 (5 bases). The CDR3 is 15 amino acids. V was shortened by 5 bases and J by 0 bases, with 14 bases between the two germline ends. Germline-derived CDR1 and CDR2 are MDHEN and SYDVKM. The CDR3 DNA sequence: TGTGCCAGCAGTCCCCTAGGACTGGGCTCCTACGAGCAGTACTTC. It is translated as CASSPLGLGSYEQYF.

The chain is built from TRBV27 and TRBJ2-1; D gene unclear. From germline, CDR1 is MNHEY and CDR2 SMNVEV (reference sequence). The CDR3 has 13 residues. V was pared by 0 bases and J by 7 bases, with 7 bases between. The CDR3 DNA is TGTGCCAGCAGTTTATCGGACCAAAATGAGCAGTTCTTC. Its translation: CASSLSDQNEQFF.

Comment on this clonotype: This may be a read error, as it is one base from a much larger clone. The chain combines TRBV6-5 with TRBJ2-7, with TRBD2 matching 10 bases. This CDR3 comprises 17 residues. Germline trimming cut 4 bases from V and 7 bases from J; bases unmatched to any gene: 16. Germline lookup yields CDR1 MNHEY and CDR2 SVGAGI. CDR3 sequence: CASSSPGAGGPKNEQYF. In DNA, the CDR3 is TGTGCCAGCAGTTCACCAGGAGCGGGAGGGCCGAAAAATGAGCAGTACTTC.

This chain joins TRBV5-1 and TRBJ2-2, with unresolved D. Per the germline V gene, CDR1 is SGHRS and CDR2 is YFSETQ. CDR3 size: 15 residues. Between the trimmed V and J ends, which lost 2 bases and 0 bases, there was a span of 8 bases. The CDR3 coding sequence is TGCGCCAGCAGCTTTACAGTTACGAACACCGGGGAGCTGTTTTTT. Encoded protein: CASSFTVTNTGELFF.

This rearrangement joins TRBV4-1 to TRBJ1-4; weak D call: TRBD1 (5 bases). This CDR3 is 14 amino acids long. Trimming shortened V by 1 base and J by 8 bases, and 11 bases separated the two germline ends. CDR1 and CDR2 from the germline V gene are MGHRA and YSYEKL. This chain's CDR3 is CASSQGGAEEKLFF. The CDR3 DNA reads TGCGCCAGCAGCCAAGGGGGCGCCGAAGAAAAACTGTTTTTT.

The V call is TRBV20-1, the J call TRBJ1-5; D is uncertain. Germline CDR1 reads DFQATT; CDR2 reads SNEGSKA (reference sequence). V was clipped by 3 bases and J by 0 bases, with 18 bases between them. The CDR3 contains 17 residues. In DNA, the CDR3 is TGCAGTGCTAGGGAAGGGTTCGGTGTTTATAGCAATCAGCCCCAGCATTTT. Protein: CSAREGFGVYSNQPQHF.

The rearrangement joins TRBV29-1 to TRBJ2-5; D is uncertain. CDR3 size: 13 residues. Trimming cost V 3 bases and J 2 bases, with 10 bases left between them. The germline V gene encodes CDR1 SQVTM and CDR2 ANQGSEA. The DNA for the CDR3 is TGCAGCGTTGAGGTTCAGATTCAAGAGACCCAGTACTTC. Its protein is CSVEVQIQETQYF.

CDR3 sequence: CSVGGGGNEQFF. The DNA of the CDR3 is TGCAGCGTTGGGGGCGGAGGCAATGAGCAGTTCTTC. V usage is TRBV29-1 and J usage is TRBJ2-1; the D gene could be TRBD1 or TRBD2 (5 bases each). Germline CDR1 reads SQVTM; CDR2 reads ANQGSEA. This CDR3 comprises 12 residues. V lost 4 bases and J lost 6, with 10 bases in between.

This clonotype was counted only a few times. This chain joins TRBV28 and TRBJ2-3; 8 bases agree with TRBD2. V dropped 6 bases and J dropped 0; count of bases not matched to a gene: 5. The length of the CDR3 is 15 residues. CDR1 and CDR2 (germline): MDHEN, SYDVKM. Here the CDR3 reads CASRIGGASTDTQYF. The CDR3 DNA sequence: TGTGCCAGCAGAATCGGGGGGGCGAGCACAGATACGCAGTATTTT.

This clonotype showed up just a few times. This sequence joins TRBV27 and TRBJ1-5; D might be TRBD1 (5 bases). The V end was cut by 5 bases, the J end by 5 bases, with 13 bases between. Germline V gene sequence: CDR1 MNHEY, CDR2 SMNVEV (reference sequence). There are 14 residues in the CDR3. The CDR3 region is CASSRSTGDQPQHF. CDR3 nucleotide sequence: TGTGCCAGCAGTAGATCGACGGGGGATCAGCCCCAGCATTTT.

This clonotype was seen a single time. The J gene is TRBJ1-4, the V gene TRBV9, with D uncertain. This CDR3 is built from 14 residues. The germline V gene has CDR1 SGDLS and CDR2 YYNGEE. The ends were cut back, 2 bases at V and 0 bases at J, with 5 bases in the middle. The chain's CDR3 is CASSVSPTNEKLFF. CDR3 nucleotides: TGTGCCAGCAGCGTCAGCCCAACTAATGAAAAACTGTTTTTT.